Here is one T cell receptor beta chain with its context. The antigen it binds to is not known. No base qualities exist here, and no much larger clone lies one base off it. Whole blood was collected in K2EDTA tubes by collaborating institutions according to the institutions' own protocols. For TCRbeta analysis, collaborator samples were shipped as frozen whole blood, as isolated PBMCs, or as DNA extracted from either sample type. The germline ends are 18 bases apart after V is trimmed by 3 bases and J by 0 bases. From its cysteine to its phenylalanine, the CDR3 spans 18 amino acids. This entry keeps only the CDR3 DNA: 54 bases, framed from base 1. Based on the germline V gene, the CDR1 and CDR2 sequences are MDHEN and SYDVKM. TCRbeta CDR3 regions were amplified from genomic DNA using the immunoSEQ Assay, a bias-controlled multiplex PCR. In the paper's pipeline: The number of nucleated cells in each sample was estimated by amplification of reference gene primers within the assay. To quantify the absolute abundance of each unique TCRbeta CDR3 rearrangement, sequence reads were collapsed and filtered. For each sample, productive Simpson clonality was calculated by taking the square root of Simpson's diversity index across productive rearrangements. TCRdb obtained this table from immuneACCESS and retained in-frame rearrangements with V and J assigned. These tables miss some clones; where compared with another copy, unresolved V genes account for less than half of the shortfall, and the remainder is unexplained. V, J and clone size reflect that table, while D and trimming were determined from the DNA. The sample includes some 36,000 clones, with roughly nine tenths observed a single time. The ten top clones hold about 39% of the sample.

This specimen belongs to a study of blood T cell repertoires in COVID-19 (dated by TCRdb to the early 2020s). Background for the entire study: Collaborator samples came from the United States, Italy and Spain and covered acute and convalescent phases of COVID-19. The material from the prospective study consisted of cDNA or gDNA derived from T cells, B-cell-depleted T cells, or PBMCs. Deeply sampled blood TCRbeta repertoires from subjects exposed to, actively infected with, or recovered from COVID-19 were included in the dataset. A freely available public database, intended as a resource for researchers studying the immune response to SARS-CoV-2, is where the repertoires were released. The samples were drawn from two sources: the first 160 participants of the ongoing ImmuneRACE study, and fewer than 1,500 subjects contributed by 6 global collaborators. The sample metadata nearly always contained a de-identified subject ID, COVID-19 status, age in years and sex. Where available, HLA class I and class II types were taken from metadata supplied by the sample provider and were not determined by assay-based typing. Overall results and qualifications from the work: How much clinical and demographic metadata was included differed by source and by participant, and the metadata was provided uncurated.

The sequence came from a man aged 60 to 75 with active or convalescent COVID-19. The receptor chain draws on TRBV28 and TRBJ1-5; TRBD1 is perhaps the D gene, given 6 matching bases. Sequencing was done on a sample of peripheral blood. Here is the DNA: TGTGCCAGCAGTTTTGGGGGCACACTTTTCGCTAGCAATCAGCCCCAGCATTTT. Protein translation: CASSFGGTLFASNQPQHF.